This note documents a single TCR beta chain sequence. Its antigen remains unknown. Nominal health characterized the donors when sampled, though unrecorded immune exposures were likely. The CDR3 is made up of 15 amino acids. Germline values: CDR1 MNHEY, CDR2 SVGAGI. Trimming cost V 0 bases and J 2 bases, with 10 bases left between them. This record comes from a study of cytomegalovirus exposure and HLA in healthy donors. In the study overall: Ancestry clustering placed more than 65% of approximately 420 genotyped donors in the Caucasian-associated cluster.

The PCR ran on 60 Vbeta and 13 Jbeta primers. Produced via immunoSEQ multiplex PCR; TCRdb's table is partial and in-frame only. The table lists about 160,000 clones, 70% to 80% of them singletons. Study observations and caveats: With DRB1 most and HLA-C fewest, TCR association rates differed between HLA loci in a later analysis. Rarity held for most TCR sequences, but there were some public TCRs that occurred in many donors.

The sequenced sample was PBMCs. The TCR comes from a young man in good health and CMV-seronegative. The rearrangement joins TRBV6-5 to TRBJ1-1, with D unresolved. The CDR3 loop is CASSYSGGPNTEAFF. CDR3 bases: TGTGCCAGCAGTTACTCTGGAGGTCCCAACACTGAAGCTTTCTTT.